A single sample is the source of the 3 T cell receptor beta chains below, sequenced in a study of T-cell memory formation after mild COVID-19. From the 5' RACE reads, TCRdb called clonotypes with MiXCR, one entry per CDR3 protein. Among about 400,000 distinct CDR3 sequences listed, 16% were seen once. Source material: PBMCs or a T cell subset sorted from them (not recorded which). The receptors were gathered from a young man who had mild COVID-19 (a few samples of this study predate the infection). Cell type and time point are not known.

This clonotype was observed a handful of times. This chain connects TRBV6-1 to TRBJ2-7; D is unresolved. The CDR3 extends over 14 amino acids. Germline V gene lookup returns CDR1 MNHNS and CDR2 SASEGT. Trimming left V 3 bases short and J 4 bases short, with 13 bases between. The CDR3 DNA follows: TGTGCCAGCAGTGACCTGTCAACCGGATACGAGCAGTACGTC. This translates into CASSDLSTGYEQYV.

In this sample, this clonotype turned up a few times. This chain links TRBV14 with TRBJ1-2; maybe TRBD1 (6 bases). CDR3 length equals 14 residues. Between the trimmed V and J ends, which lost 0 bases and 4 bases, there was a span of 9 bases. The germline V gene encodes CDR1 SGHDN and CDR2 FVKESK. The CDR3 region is CASSQDRGAYGYTF. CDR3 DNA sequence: TGTGCCAGCAGCCAAGATCGGGGGGCCTATGGCTACACCTTC. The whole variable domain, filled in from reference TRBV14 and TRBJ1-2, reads EAGVTQFPSHSVIEKGQTVTLRCDPISGHDNLYWYRRVMGKEIKFLLHFVKESKQDESGMPNNRFLAERTGGTYSTLKVQPAELEDSGVYFCASSQDRGAYGYTFGSGTRLTVV.

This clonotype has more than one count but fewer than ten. The CDR3 is CATSRAMGSLGNYGYTF. The CDR3 bases are TGTGCCACCAGCAGAGCCATGGGTAGTTTAGGAAACTATGGCTACACCTTC. The chain employs TRBV15 and TRBJ1-2; D gene ambiguous. CDR3 length equals 17 residues. The germline V gene encodes CDR1 LNHNV and CDR2 YYDKDF (reference sequence). The V and J ends lost 1 base and 2 bases respectively, with 17 bases between them.